A single sample gave rise to the 14 T cell receptor beta chains below, sequenced in a study of blood T cell repertoires in COVID-19. Sequencing used immunoSEQ multiplex PCR; TCRdb keeps in-frame clones, though not all of them. The sample lists more than 65,000 clones; more than 65% were seen once. Material for sequencing was peripheral blood. The receptors derive from a woman of 80 years or more with active or convalescent COVID-19.

This clone came up a few times. The chain has TRBV30 and TRBJ1-1; D not certain. The germline V and J ends were trimmed by 1 base and 2 bases, with 14 bases remaining between them. The CDR3 runs 15 residues. Germline assignment: CDR1 GTSNPN and CDR2 SVGIG (reference sequence). The CDR3 sequence: CAWSDTTGRNTEAFF. CDR3 bases: TGTGCCTGGAGTGATACGACGGGGAGAAACACTGAAGCTTTCTTT.

The genes are TRBV11-2 and TRBJ1-5; D call uncertain. Deletions cut 5 bases from V and 6 bases from J, with 11 bases between. This CDR3 is built from 13 residues. From germline, CDR1 is SGHAT and CDR2 FQNNGV. Here the CDR3 reads CASSLIPGQPQHF. The CDR3 nucleotides read TGTGCCAGCAGCCTAATCCCAGGTCAGCCCCAGCATTTT.

In DNA, the CDR3 is TGTGCCAGCAGACCTAGCGGCGCGAGGAGGGGAGAGCAGTACTTC. Encoded protein: CASRPSGARRGEQYF. V gene TRBV6-2 or TRBV6-3 combines with J gene TRBJ2-7; 7 bases line up with TRBD2. CDR1 is MNHEY and CDR2 is SVGEGT in the germline V gene. The CDR3 spans 15 residues. J lost 7 bases, V lost 6 bases, and 15 bases had no gene match.

This clone was detected only once. CDR3 in amino acids: CASSPDRAANTGELFF. Written as DNA, the CDR3 is TGCGCCAGCAGCCCGGACAGGGCCGCGAACACCGGGGAGCTGTTTTTT. The chain joins TRBV5-1 to TRBJ2-2; TRBD1 matches 8 bases. Germline-derived CDR1 and CDR2 are SGHRS and YFSETQ. V lost 4 bases and J lost 0; bases outside the gene matches: 5. CDR3 length: 16 amino acids.

This rearrangement joins TRBV5-1 to TRBJ2-3; D remains ambiguous. The CDR3 is made up of 16 amino acids. V was clipped by 6 bases and J by 5 bases, with 22 bases between them. The germline V gene encodes CDR1 SGHRS and CDR2 YFSETQ. CDR3 loop: CASNRGPNIQRDTQYF. CDR3 coding DNA: TGCGCCAGCAACCGTGGCCCCAACATACAAAGAGATACGCAGTATTTT.

The chain employs TRBV30 and TRBJ2-7, with D possibly being TRBD1 (5 bases). CDR1 and CDR2 from the germline V gene are GTSNPN and SVGIG (reference sequence). The CDR3 is 14 amino acids. The V and J ends lost 0 bases and 5 bases respectively, with 14 bases between them. The CDR3 region has the DNA TGTGCCTGGAGTGTGTCCAGGGCGGACAACGAGCAGTACTTC. Encoded protein: CAWSVSRADNEQYF.

The chain has TRBV18 and TRBJ1-4, with 8 bases aligning to TRBD1. The J segment lost 7 bases and the V segment lost 2 bases, leaving 9 bases of the junction unmatched. The CDR3 covers 16 residues. Germline values: CDR1 KGHSH, CDR2 LQKENI. DNA for the CDR3: TGTGCCAGCTCACCATCTCAGGGGGCCACGGGTGAAAAACTGTTTTTT. It yields the protein CASSPSQGATGEKLFF.

The chain has TRBV12-5 and TRBJ2-3, with D possibly matching TRBD2 (6 bases). Per germline, CDR1 LGHNT and CDR2 FRNRAP. The CDR3 loop spans 14 amino acids. V lost 4 bases and J lost 6, with 14 bases in between. CDR3 sequence (DNA): TGTGCTAGTGGTTCCGGCCACAGCGGGGATACGCAGTATTTT. Its protein is CASGSGHSGDTQYF.

The chain is built from TRBV7-2 and TRBJ2-1; 9 bases line up with TRBD2. CDR1 and CDR2 (germline): SGHTA, FQGNSA. J gave up 14 bases and V 5 bases, and 13 bases lay outside the gene matches. The CDR3 runs 14 residues. The CDR3 region is CASSPGTSLKREFF. DNA of the CDR3: TGTGCCAGCAGCCCTGGGACTAGCCTTAAAAGGGAGTTCTTC.

V usage is TRBV18 and J usage is TRBJ2-7; 7 bases agree with TRBD2. The CDR3 is 15 residues long. Germline-derived CDR1 and CDR2 are KGHSH and LQKENI. V was pared by 3 bases and J by 7 bases, with 12 bases of the junction left unmatched. The CDR3 DNA reads TGTGCCAGCTCACCCCTCGGGGAGGGCCGCGGGGAGCAGTACTTC. It codes for CASSPLGEGRGEQYF.

This sequence joins TRBV11-3 and TRBJ2-3, with D perhaps matching TRBD2 (6 bases). The CDR3 is made up of 15 amino acids. Trimming took 5 bases from V and 0 from J, leaving 12 bases between them. The germline V gene has CDR1 SGHNT and CDR2 YENEEA. The DNA for the CDR3 is TGTGCCAGCAGCGCCCTAGGAGGGAGCACAGATACGCAGTATTTT. Translating it yields CASSALGGSTDTQYF. The variable domain in full, with the rest retrieved from reference TRBV11-3 and TRBJ2-3, is EAGVVQSPRYKIIEKKQPVAFWCNPISGHNTLYWYLQNLGQGPELLIRYENEEAVDDSQLPKDRFSAERLKGVDSTLKIQPAELGDSAVYLCASSALGGSTDTQYFGPGTRLTVL.

This clone has a handful of counts. This sequence joins TRBV4-3 and TRBJ1-6, with D tentatively TRBD1 (5 bases). V was shortened by 0 bases and J by 5 bases, with 11 bases between the two germline ends. The germline V gene encodes CDR1 LGHNA and CDR2 YSLEER. CDR3 length: 16 amino acids. CDR3 amino acids: CASSQDLGADNSPLHF. CDR3 in DNA: TGCGCCAGCAGCCAAGATCTAGGGGCCGATAATTCACCCCTCCACTTT.

The chain uses TRBV7-2 and TRBJ2-2, with 7 bases matching TRBD1. Germline trimming cut 2 bases from V and 0 bases from J; bases unmatched to any gene: 9. Germline CDR1 SGHTA, CDR2 FQGNSA. This CDR3 has 18 amino acids. CDR3 amino acids: CASSLPTTGLANTGELFF. CDR3 sequence (DNA): TGTGCCAGCAGCTTACCCACGACAGGGCTCGCGAACACCGGGGAGCTGTTTTTT. The variable domain in full, with the rest retrieved from reference TRBV7-2 and TRBJ2-2, is GAGVSQSPSNKVTEKGKDVELRCDPISGHTALYWYRQSLGQGLEFLIYFQGNSAPDKSGLPSDRFSAERTGGSVSTLTIQRTQQEDSAVYLCASSLPTTGLANTGELFFGEGSRLTVL.

The CDR3 is CASSPRDIDSYEQYF. CDR3 nucleotides: TGTGCCAGCAGCCCACGGGACATAGACTCCTACGAGCAGTACTTC. The V call is TRBV7-2, the J call TRBJ2-7, with D possibly being TRBD1 (6 bases). Germline CDR1 SGHTA, CDR2 FQGNSA. CDR3 length: 15 amino acids. Between the trimmed V and J ends, which lost 5 bases and 0 bases, there was a span of 14 bases.